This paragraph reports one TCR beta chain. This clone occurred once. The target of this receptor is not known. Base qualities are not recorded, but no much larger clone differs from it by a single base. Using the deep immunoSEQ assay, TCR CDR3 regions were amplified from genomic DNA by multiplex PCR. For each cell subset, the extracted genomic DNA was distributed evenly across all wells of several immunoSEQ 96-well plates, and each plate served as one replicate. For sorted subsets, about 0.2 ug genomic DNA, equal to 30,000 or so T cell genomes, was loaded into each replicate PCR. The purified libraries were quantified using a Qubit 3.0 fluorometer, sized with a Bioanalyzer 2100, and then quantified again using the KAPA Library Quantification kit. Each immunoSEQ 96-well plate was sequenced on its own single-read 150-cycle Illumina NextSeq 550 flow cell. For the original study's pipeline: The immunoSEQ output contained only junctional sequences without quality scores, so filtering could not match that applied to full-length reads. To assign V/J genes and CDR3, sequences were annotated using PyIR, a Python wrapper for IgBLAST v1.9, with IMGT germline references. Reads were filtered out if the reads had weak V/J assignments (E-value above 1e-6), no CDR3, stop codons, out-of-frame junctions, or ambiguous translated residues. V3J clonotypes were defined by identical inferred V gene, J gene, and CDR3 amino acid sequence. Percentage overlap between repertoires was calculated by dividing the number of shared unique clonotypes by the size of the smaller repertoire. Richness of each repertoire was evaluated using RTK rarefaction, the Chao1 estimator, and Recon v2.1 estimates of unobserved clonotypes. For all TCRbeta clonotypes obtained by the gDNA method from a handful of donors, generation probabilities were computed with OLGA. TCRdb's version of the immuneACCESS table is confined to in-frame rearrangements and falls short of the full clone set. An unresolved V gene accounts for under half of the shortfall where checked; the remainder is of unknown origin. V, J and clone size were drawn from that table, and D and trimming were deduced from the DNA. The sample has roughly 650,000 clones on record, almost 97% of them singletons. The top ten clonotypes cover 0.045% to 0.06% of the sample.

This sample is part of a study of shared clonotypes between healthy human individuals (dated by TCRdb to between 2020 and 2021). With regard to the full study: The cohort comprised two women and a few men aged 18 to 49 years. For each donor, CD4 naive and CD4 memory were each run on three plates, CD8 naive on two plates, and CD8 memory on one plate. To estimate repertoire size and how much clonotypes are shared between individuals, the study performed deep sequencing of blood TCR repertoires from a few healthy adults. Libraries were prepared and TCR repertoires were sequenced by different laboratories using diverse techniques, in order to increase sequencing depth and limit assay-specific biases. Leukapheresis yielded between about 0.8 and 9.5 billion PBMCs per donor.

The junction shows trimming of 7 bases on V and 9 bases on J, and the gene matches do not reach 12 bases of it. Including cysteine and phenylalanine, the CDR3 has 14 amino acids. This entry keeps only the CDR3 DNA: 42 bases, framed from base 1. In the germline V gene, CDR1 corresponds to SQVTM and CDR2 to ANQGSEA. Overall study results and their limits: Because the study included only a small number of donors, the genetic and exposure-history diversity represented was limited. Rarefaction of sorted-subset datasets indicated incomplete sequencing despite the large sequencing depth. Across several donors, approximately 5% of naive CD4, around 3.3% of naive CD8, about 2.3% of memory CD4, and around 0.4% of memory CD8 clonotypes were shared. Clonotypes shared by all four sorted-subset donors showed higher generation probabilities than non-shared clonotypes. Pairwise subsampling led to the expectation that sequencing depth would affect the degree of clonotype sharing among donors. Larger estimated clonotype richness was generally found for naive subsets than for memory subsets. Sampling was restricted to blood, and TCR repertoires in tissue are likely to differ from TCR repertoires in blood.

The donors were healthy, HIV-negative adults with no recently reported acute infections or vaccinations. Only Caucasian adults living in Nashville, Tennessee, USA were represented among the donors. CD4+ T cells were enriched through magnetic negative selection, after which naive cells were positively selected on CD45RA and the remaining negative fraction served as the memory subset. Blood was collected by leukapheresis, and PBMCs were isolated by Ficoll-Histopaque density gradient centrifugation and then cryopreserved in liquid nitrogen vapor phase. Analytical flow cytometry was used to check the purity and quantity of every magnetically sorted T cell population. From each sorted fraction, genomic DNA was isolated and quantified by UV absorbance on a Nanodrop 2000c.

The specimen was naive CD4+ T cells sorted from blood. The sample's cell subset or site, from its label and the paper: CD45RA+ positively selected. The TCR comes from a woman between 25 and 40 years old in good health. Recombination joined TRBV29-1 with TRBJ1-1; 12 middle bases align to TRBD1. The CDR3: CSEQAGQGALKAFF. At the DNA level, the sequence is TGCAGCGAGCAGGCGGGACAGGGGGCGTTGAAAGCTTTCTTT.